The T cell receptor beta chain under discussion was sequenced for a study of cytomegalovirus exposure and HLA in healthy donors. The CDR3 is 15 residues long. Germline V gene lookup returns CDR1 SGHRS and CDR2 YFSETQ. V lost 2 bases, J lost 4 bases, and 12 bases lay in between. PCR involved 60 Vbeta and 13 Jbeta primers. Assay: immunoSEQ multiplex PCR; the TCRdb copy retains only in-frame clones and omits some. The table includes fewer than 150,000 clones, around 80% detected once. The chain uses TRBV5-1 and TRBJ2-2; a possible D gene is TRBD1 (5 bases). This sequence originates from a man aged 25-40 years in good health and CMV-seronegative. Sequencing input: PBMCs. DNA of the CDR3: TGCGCCAGCAGCTTCCAGGGATTAGCCACCGGGGAGCTGTTTTTT. This translates into CASSFQGLATGELFF.